A selection of T cell receptor beta chains follows, all from one sample in a study of beta chain features in type 1 diabetes. Measured with immunoSEQ multiplex PCR; TCRdb has only the in-frame clones, and not every one. The data contain about 260,000 clones, over 65% of them singletons. The sequenced sample was naive CD4+ T cells from blood. The receptor set was obtained from a man between 25 and 39 years old in good health. CDR3s include the opening cysteine and the closing phenylalanine or tryptophan. Each record gives: V gene, clone size, J gene, D gene, CDR3 protein, CDR3 DNA. D genes are given only for firm matches. Where a row states a size, it is once, few, many or the class of an expanded clone; other rows omit it.

TRBV7-9	.	TRBJ2-5	.	CASSGVQETQYF	TGTGCCAGCAGTGGGGTACAAGAGACCCAGTACTTC
TRBV30	.	TRBJ2-5	TRBD1	CAWSGTGATQYF	TGTGCCTGGAGTGGGACAGGGGCCACCCAGTACTTC
TRBV5-4	.	TRBJ2-3	.	CASSPGGKSTDTQYF	TGTGCCAGCAGTCCAGGGGGGAAAAGCACAGATACGCAGTATTTT
TRBV2	few	TRBJ1-6	.	CASSEGSPLHF	TGTGCCAGCAGTGAAGGTTCACCCCTCCACTTT
TRBV9	few	TRBJ2-3	TRBD1	CASNGAGGPDTQYF	TGTGCCAGCAATGGGGCAGGGGGACCAGATACGCAGTATTTT
TRBV10-3	.	TRBJ1-1	.	CAIRDLNTEAFF	TGTGCCATCAGGGACCTGAACACTGAAGCTTTCTTT
TRBV10-3	.	TRBJ2-7	.	CATARELAAYEQCF	TGTGCCACAGCCCGGGAACTAGCCGCCTACGAGCAGTGCTTC
TRBV7-9	.	TRBJ2-3	TRBD1	CASSRFRDRGIHTQYF	TGTGCCAGCAGCCGATTCCGGGACAGGGGAATACATACGCAGTATTTT
TRBV5-1	.	TRBJ2-2	.	CASSLATRAGELFF	TGCGCCAGCAGCTTGGCCACAAGAGCCGGGGAGCTGTTTTTT
TRBV9	.	TRBJ2-3	TRBD1	CASSLRQGADTQYF	TGTGCCAGCAGCCTTCGACAGGGCGCAGATACGCAGTATTTT
TRBV2	.	TRBJ2-3	.	CASSVGSRTDTQYF	TGTGCCAGCAGTGTGGGGTCTCGCACAGATACGCAGTATTTT
TRBV7-9	.	TRBJ2-5	.	CASSFDYGPMGETQYF	TGTGCCAGCAGCTTTGACTACGGGCCAATGGGAGAGACCCAGTACTTC
TRBV28	.	TRBJ2-1	TRBD2	CASSPGGSNEQFF	TGTGCCAGCAGTCCCGGGGGGTCCAATGAGCAGTTCTTC
TRBV6-5	.	TRBJ1-2	TRBD1	CASRWTGSYGYTF	TGTGCCAGCAGATGGACAGGGAGCTATGGCTACACCTTC
TRBV29-1	few	TRBJ2-3	.	CSVDVLDTQYF	TGCAGCGTTGATGTTCTGGATACGCAGTATTTT
TRBV30	.	TRBJ2-3	TRBD2	CAWRPLAGDTDTQYF	TGTGCCTGGAGACCCCTAGCGGGAGACACAGATACGCAGTATTTT
TRBV29-1	few	TRBJ2-1	.	CSVDKGSSYNEQFF	TGCAGCGTTGATAAGGGCAGCTCCTACAATGAGCAGTTCTTC
TRBV30	.	TRBJ1-3	TRBD1	CAWSDPQSDRGLQDTIYF	TGTGCCTGGAGTGACCCTCAGTCAGACAGGGGGCTTCAGGACACCATATATTTT
TRBV30	.	TRBJ1-1	.	CAYGEGIQNTEAFF	TGTGCTTATGGCGAGGGGATCCAAAACACTGAAGCTTTCTTT
TRBV30	few	TRBJ1-1	TRBD1	CAWSKPGQANTEAFF	TGTGCCTGGAGCAAACCGGGACAGGCGAACACTGAAGCTTTCTTT
TRBV6-1	.	TRBJ2-7	.	CASRDYYEQYF	TGTGCCAGCAGGGATTACTACGAGCAGTACTTC
TRBV11-2	once	TRBJ2-3	TRBD2	CASSSSGVRTDTQYF	TGTGCCAGCAGCTCAAGCGGGGTACGCACAGATACGCAGTATTTT
TRBV7-2	.	TRBJ2-7	TRBD2	CASSPGLPSYEQYF	TGTGCCAGCAGCCCGGGACTACCATCCTACGAGCAGTACTTC
TRBV7-2	few	TRBJ1-6	.	CASSSQQGGDSPLHF	TGTGCCAGCAGCAGTCAACAGGGCGGGGATTCACCCCTCCACTTT
TRBV5-4	.	TRBJ2-5	TRBD1	CASSRKQGATETQYF	TGTGCCAGCAGCAGAAAACAGGGGGCTACAGAGACCCAGTACTTC
TRBV25-1	.	TRBJ1-1	TRBD1	CASSDSLTGEETEAFF	TGTGCCAGCAGTGACTCTCTGACAGGGGAGGAGACTGAAGCTTTCTTT
TRBV25-1	.	TRBJ2-5	.	CASSKQETQYF	TGTGCCAGCAGTAAGCAAGAGACCCAGTACTTC
TRBV7-2	once	TRBJ2-3	.	CASSPAVGTDTQYF	TGTGCCAGCAGCCCCGCCGTCGGGACCGATACGCAGTATTTT
TRBV7-9	.	TRBJ2-2	.	CASSLQGSGELFF	TGTGCCAGCAGCCTACAGGGTTCCGGGGAGCTGTTTTTT
TRBV11-2	.	TRBJ2-7	TRBD1	CASSPGQGASYEQYF	TGTGCCAGCAGCCCAGGACAGGGGGCATCCTACGAGCAGTACTTC
TRBV2	few	TRBJ2-3	.	CASKEPGPGGDTQYF	TGTGCCAGCAAGGAACCAGGGCCAGGTGGGGATACGCAGTATTTT
TRBV9	.	TRBJ2-3	TRBD2	CASSDFPSGRARDTQYF	TGTGCCAGCAGCGACTTCCCTAGCGGGAGGGCCAGAGATACGCAGTATTTT
TRBV2	.	TRBJ1-6	.	CASNPVANSPLHF	TGTGCCAGCAATCCCGTAGCAAATTCACCCCTCCACTTT
TRBV7-2	few	TRBJ2-7	TRBD2	CASSLGTRVYEQYF	TGTGCCAGCAGCTTAGGGACTAGAGTCTACGAGCAGTACTTC
TRBV14	.	TRBJ2-1	.	CASSPQGGEQFF	TGTGCCAGCAGCCCTCAGGGAGGTGAGCAGTTCTTC